The TCR beta chain under discussion was sequenced for a study of OX40 agonist ivuxolimab in advanced cancers. Germline V lookup: CDR1 SGHNT, CDR2 YYREEE (reference sequence). The length of the CDR3 is 15 residues. The ends lost 4 bases at V and 3 bases at J; junction bases unmatched: 6. The data were produced by immunoSEQ multiplex PCR, yet TCRdb's version contains in-frame clones alone and is incomplete. The sample records 50,000 or so clones, roughly 84% being singletons. This receptor was obtained from an adult with an advanced solid tumor such as melanoma, head and neck, liver or kidney cancer. The starting material was CD4+ or CD8+ T cells sorted from blood, obtained in a trial of the OX40 agonist ivuxolimab. This chain connects TRBV5-4 to TRBJ2-1; 8 bases match TRBD1. DNA for the CDR3: TGTGCCAGCAGCCCCTCGACAGGGGACTACAATGAGCAGTTCTTC. Protein sequence: CASSPSTGDYNEQFF.